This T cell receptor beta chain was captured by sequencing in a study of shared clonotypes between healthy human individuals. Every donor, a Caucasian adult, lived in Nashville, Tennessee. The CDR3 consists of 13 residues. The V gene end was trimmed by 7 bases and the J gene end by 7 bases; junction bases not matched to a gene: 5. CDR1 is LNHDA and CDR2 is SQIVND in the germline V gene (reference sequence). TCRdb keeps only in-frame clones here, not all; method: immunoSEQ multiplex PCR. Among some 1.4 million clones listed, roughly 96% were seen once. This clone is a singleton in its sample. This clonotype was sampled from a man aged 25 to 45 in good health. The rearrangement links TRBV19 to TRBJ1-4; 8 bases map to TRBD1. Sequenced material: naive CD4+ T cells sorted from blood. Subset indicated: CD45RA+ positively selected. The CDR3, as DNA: TGTGCCAGTACTCGCAGGGGGCGTGAAAAACTGTTTTTT. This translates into CASTRRGREKLFF.